This record concerns one T cell receptor beta chain sequence. This entry belongs to a study of blood T cells in healthy people across ages. CDR1 MGHRA and CDR2 YSYEKL come from the germline V gene. The CDR3 totals 17 residues. Trimming at V came to 1 base and at J to 2 bases, leaving 8 bases not matched to a gene. A second PCR of roughly 6 to 12 cycles used a sample-barcoded 5' primer and a J-beta primer mix. Each CDR3 protein gets one entry after TCRdb re-called the 5' RACE reads with MiXCR. The table has around 870,000 distinct CDR3 sequences, 29% seen once. V is TRBV4-1 and J is TRBJ2-1, with 7 positions matching TRBD2. What was sequenced was blood. The TCR originated in a woman aged 80 or over in good health. The CDR3 protein is CASSQVAAGATYNEQFF. DNA for the CDR3: TGCGCCAGCAGCCAAGTAGCGGCGGGAGCGACCTACAATGAGCAGTTCTTC.